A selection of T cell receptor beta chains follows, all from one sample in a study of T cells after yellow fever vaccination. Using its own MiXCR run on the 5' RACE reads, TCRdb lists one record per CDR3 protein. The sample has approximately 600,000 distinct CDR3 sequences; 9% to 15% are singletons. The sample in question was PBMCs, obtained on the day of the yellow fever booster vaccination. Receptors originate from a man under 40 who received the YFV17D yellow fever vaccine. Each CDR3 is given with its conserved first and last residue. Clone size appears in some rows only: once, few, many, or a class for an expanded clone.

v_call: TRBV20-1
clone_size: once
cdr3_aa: CSARVDWTSGNFYEQYF

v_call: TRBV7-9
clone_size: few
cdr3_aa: CASSLQGPRTYEQYF

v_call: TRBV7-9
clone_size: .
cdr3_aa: CASNGWQGASYEQYF

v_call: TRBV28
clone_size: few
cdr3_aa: CASRDPETQYF

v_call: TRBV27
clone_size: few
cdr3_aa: CASSWIDRGELFF

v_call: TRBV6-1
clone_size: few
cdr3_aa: CASSPVPPQGYEQYF

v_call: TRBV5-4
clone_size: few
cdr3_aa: CASSLVGHFEAFF

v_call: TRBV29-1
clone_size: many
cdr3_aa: CSERTGGYTDTQYF

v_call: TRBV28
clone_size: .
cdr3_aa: CASSLWSQASNEQFF

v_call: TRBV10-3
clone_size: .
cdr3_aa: CAISDDRGLSQPQHF

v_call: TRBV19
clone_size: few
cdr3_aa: CASSIRDYGDTQYF

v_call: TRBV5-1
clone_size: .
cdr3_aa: CASSYSGTVGEQYF

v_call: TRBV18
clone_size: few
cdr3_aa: CASKGITNEKLFF

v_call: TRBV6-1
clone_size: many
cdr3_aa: CASRENTGGGELFF

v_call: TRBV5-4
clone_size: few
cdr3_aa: CASSLQGLDHEQFF

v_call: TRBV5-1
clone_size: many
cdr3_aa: CASREPGANEQFF

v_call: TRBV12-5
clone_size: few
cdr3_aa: CASNLVAAYNEQFF

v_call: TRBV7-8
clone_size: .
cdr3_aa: CASSLSAHNEQFF

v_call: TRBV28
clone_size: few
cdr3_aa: CASNGQGNTGELFF

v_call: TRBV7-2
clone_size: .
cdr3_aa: CASSLGKGTGDGYTF

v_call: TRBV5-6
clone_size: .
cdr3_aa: CASSLDGLEQFF

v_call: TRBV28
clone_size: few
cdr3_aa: CASSLSQGVTYEQYF

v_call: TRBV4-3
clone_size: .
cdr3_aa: CASSQVVGYEQYF

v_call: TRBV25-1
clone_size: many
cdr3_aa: CASSPTGAAETQYF